This record covers a single TCR beta chain. The recovered donors of Cohort 3 showed two negative PCRs, clearance, or symptom resolution. Only in-frame clones appear in the TCRdb table, and some are missing; sequencing was by immunoSEQ multiplex PCR. The sample consists of some 160,000 clones, 85% of them appearing once. This sample was included in a study of blood T cell repertoires in COVID-19. V shed 0 bases, J shed 4 bases, and the junction held 1 base outside the gene matches. Germline lookup yields CDR1 SGDLS and CDR2 YYNGEE. The CDR3 contains 14 residues. The sequenced sample was PBMCs or T cells enriched from blood (not recorded which). The gene calls are TRBV9 and TRBJ1-5; 7 bases are a match to TRBD1. This receptor was identified in a woman between 40 and 55 years old who had recovered from COVID-19. CDR3 nucleotides: TGTGCCAGCAGCGTAGGGGACAGTAATCAGCCCCAGCATTTT. The encoded protein is CASSVGDSNQPQHF.